A selection of T cell receptor beta chains follows, all from one sample in a study of blood T cell repertoires in COVID-19. Sequenced by immunoSEQ multiplex PCR; TCRdb stores in-frame clones only, minus some. The table includes tens of thousands of clones, around 84% detected once. Specimen: peripheral blood. The receptors were gathered from an older man with active COVID-19. Each CDR3 is given with its conserved first and last residue. Fields, in order: V gene, D gene, J gene, clone size, CDR3 protein, CDR3 DNA. A D gene is named only where the DNA matches it firmly. Part of the rows lack a size; the others show once, few, many or a class for expanded clones.

v_gene: TRBV3-1/TRBV3-2; d_gene: TRBD1; j_gene: TRBJ1-1; abundance: few; CDR3aa: CASSQEEGGSSNTEAFF; CDR3nt: TGTGCCAGCAGCCAAGAGGAAGGGGGCAGTTCTAACACTGAAGCTTTCTTT
v_gene: TRBV28; d_gene: NA; j_gene: TRBJ1-5; abundance: NA; CDR3aa: CASSLRGGGQPQHF; CDR3nt: TGTGCCAGCAGTCTTCGGGGTGGGGGGCAGCCCCAGCATTTT
v_gene: TRBV6-4; d_gene: NA; j_gene: TRBJ1-1; abundance: many; CDR3aa: CASRRTPNTEAFF; CDR3nt: TGTGCCAGCAGGAGGACACCGAACACTGAAGCTTTCTTT
v_gene: TRBV27; d_gene: NA; j_gene: TRBJ2-6; abundance: NA; CDR3aa: CAPPGVNVLTF; CDR3nt: TGTGCTCCCCCGGGGGTCAACGTCCTGACTTTC
v_gene: TRBV6-6; d_gene: NA; j_gene: TRBJ1-5; abundance: NA; CDR3aa: CAGSSGKGFNQPQHF; CDR3nt: TGTGCCGGCTCCTCGGGGAAGGGATTTAATCAGCCCCAGCATTTT
v_gene: TRBV6-4; d_gene: NA; j_gene: TRBJ2-1; abundance: NA; CDR3aa: CASSDSNRGWNEQFF; CDR3nt: TGTGCCAGCAGTGACAGCAACCGGGGGTGGAATGAGCAGTTCTTC
v_gene: TRBV4-3; d_gene: NA; j_gene: TRBJ2-5; abundance: few; CDR3aa: CASSQDHRVSLGGETQYF; CDR3nt: TGCGCCAGCAGCCAAGATCACAGGGTCTCCCTTGGCGGGGAGACCCAGTACTTC
v_gene: TRBV5-1; d_gene: TRBD1; j_gene: TRBJ2-7; abundance: NA; CDR3aa: CASSKPGGDEQYF; CDR3nt: TGCGCCAGCAGTAAACCAGGGGGCGACGAGCAGTACTTC
v_gene: TRBV7-2; d_gene: NA; j_gene: TRBJ1-6; abundance: NA; CDR3aa: CASSRRASNSPLHF; CDR3nt: TGTGCCAGCAGCCGGAGGGCCTCGAATTCACCCCTCCACTTT
v_gene: TRBV5-6; d_gene: TRBD1; j_gene: TRBJ1-2; abundance: NA; CDR3aa: CASSLAGGSGYTF; CDR3nt: TGTGCCAGCAGCTTGGCAGGGGGAAGCGGCTACACCTTC
v_gene: TRBV6-6; d_gene: NA; j_gene: TRBJ1-4; abundance: NA; CDR3aa: CASSPRVNEKLFF; CDR3nt: TGTGCCAGCAGCCCTAGAGTTAATGAAAAACTGTTTTTT
v_gene: TRBV29-1; d_gene: NA; j_gene: TRBJ1-1; abundance: NA; CDR3aa: CSADWGGTEAFF; CDR3nt: TGCAGCGCCGATTGGGGAGGGACTGAAGCTTTCTTT
v_gene: TRBV5-1; d_gene: TRBD2; j_gene: TRBJ2-4; abundance: NA; CDR3aa: CASSPGVGGGANIQYF; CDR3nt: TGCGCCAGCAGCCCCGGAGTTGGCGGGGGGGCGAACATTCAGTACTTC
v_gene: TRBV19; d_gene: TRBD1; j_gene: TRBJ2-6; abundance: NA; CDR3aa: CAVSPGQGSGANVLTF; CDR3nt: TGTGCCGTATCACCGGGACAGGGCTCTGGGGCCAACGTCCTGACTTTC
v_gene: TRBV18; d_gene: TRBD2; j_gene: TRBJ2-3; abundance: NA; CDR3aa: CASSPLAGERTDTQYF; CDR3nt: TGTGCCAGCTCACCCTTAGCGGGGGAACGCACAGATACGCAGTATTTT
v_gene: TRBV6-5; d_gene: NA; j_gene: TRBJ2-7; abundance: NA; CDR3aa: CASQGPWEQYF; CDR3nt: TGTGCCAGTCAGGGGCCCTGGGAGCAGTACTTC
v_gene: TRBV4-3; d_gene: NA; j_gene: TRBJ2-1; abundance: NA; CDR3aa: CASSRADNEQFF; CDR3nt: TGCGCCAGCAGCCGGGCTGACAATGAGCAGTTCTTC
v_gene: TRBV27; d_gene: TRBD2; j_gene: TRBJ2-7; abundance: NA; CDR3aa: CASSLSGAGGPRRGSEQYF; CDR3nt: TGTGCCAGCAGTTTATCGGGGGCGGGGGGGCCCCGGCGCGGGAGCGAGCAGTACTTC
v_gene: TRBV15; d_gene: NA; j_gene: TRBJ1-1; abundance: few; CDR3aa: CATSRSPPEAFF; CDR3nt: TGTGCCACCAGCAGAAGCCCTCCTGAAGCTTTCTTT
v_gene: TRBV7-5; d_gene: NA; j_gene: TRBJ2-5; abundance: NA; CDR3aa: CARSLGSSFLETQYF; CDR3nt: TGTGCCAGAAGCTTAGGGTCTAGCTTCCTAGAGACCCAGTACTTC
v_gene: TRBV10-3; d_gene: NA; j_gene: TRBJ2-6; abundance: NA; CDR3aa: CAIRDSSGANVLTF; CDR3nt: TGTGCCATCAGGGACAGCTCTGGGGCCAACGTCCTGACTTTC
v_gene: TRBV5-1; d_gene: NA; j_gene: TRBJ1-4; abundance: NA; CDR3aa: CASGQTNEKLFF; CDR3nt: TGCGCCAGCGGGCAGACGAATGAAAAACTGTTTTTT
v_gene: TRBV5-1; d_gene: NA; j_gene: TRBJ2-3; abundance: NA; CDR3aa: CASSFVTSTDTQYF; CDR3nt: TGCGCCAGCAGCTTCGTTACTAGCACAGATACGCAGTATTTT
v_gene: TRBV7-3; d_gene: NA; j_gene: TRBJ2-2; abundance: NA; CDR3aa: CASSQQGSGTGELFF; CDR3nt: TGTGCCAGCAGCCAACAGGGATCGGGCACCGGGGAGCTGTTTTTT
v_gene: TRBV10-3; d_gene: TRBD1; j_gene: TRBJ1-4; abundance: NA; CDR3aa: CAISESGQGNEKLFF; CDR3nt: TGTGCCATCAGTGAGTCAGGACAGGGGAATGAAAAACTGTTTTTT
v_gene: TRBV7-2; d_gene: NA; j_gene: TRBJ2-5; abundance: few; CDR3aa: CASSFGQLQETQYF; CDR3nt: TGTGCCAGCAGCTTCGGACAGCTCCAAGAGACCCAGTACTTC
v_gene: TRBV4-3; d_gene: TRBD1; j_gene: TRBJ2-7; abundance: NA; CDR3aa: CASSQDRSRGHISYEQYF; CDR3nt: TGCGCCAGCAGCCAAGATCGATCCAGGGGGCATATAAGCTACGAGCAGTACTTC
v_gene: TRBV6-1; d_gene: TRBD2; j_gene: TRBJ2-1; abundance: NA; CDR3aa: CASSEESGGAYNEQFF; CDR3nt: TGTGCCAGCAGTGAAGAAAGCGGGGGGGCCTACAATGAGCAGTTCTTC
v_gene: TRBV20-1; d_gene: TRBD1; j_gene: TRBJ1-1; abundance: NA; CDR3aa: CSASVLGTGKNTEAFF; CDR3nt: TGCAGTGCTAGTGTTTTAGGGACAGGAAAGAACACTGAAGCTTTCTTT
v_gene: TRBV7-2; d_gene: NA; j_gene: TRBJ2-3; abundance: NA; CDR3aa: CASIQRDTQYF; CDR3nt: TGTGCCAGCATTCAGAGGGATACGCAGTATTTT
v_gene: TRBV3-1/TRBV3-2; d_gene: TRBD1; j_gene: TRBJ1-3; abundance: few; CDR3aa: CASSQEWDRGDSGNTIYF; CDR3nt: TGTGCCAGCAGCCAAGAATGGGACAGGGGAGACTCTGGAAACACCATATATTTT
v_gene: TRBV11-3; d_gene: TRBD1; j_gene: TRBJ2-7; abundance: NA; CDR3aa: CASSSRDRPFYEQYF; CDR3nt: TGTGCCAGCAGCTCCCGGGACAGGCCCTTCTACGAGCAGTACTTC
v_gene: TRBV11-2; d_gene: NA; j_gene: TRBJ2-5; abundance: many; CDR3aa: CASSPQAYQETQYF; CDR3nt: TGTGCCAGCAGCCCACAGGCGTACCAAGAGACCCAGTACTTC
v_gene: TRBV7-9; d_gene: NA; j_gene: TRBJ1-3; abundance: NA; CDR3aa: CASSLGGPGNTIYF; CDR3nt: TGTGCCAGCAGCTTAGGGGGCCCTGGAAACACCATATATTTT
v_gene: TRBV19; d_gene: NA; j_gene: TRBJ1-2; abundance: NA; CDR3aa: CASSTSGANYGYTF; CDR3nt: TGTGCCAGTAGTACCTCGGGGGCTAACTATGGCTACACCTTC
v_gene: TRBV21-1; d_gene: NA; j_gene: TRBJ1-5; abundance: NA; CDR3aa: CASSKKGRGENSNQPQHF; CDR3nt: TGTGCCAGCAGCAAAAAAGGCAGGGGAGAAAATAGCAATCAGCCCCAGCATTTT
v_gene: TRBV29-1; d_gene: NA; j_gene: TRBJ2-7; abundance: few; CDR3aa: CSVSTGTSVGEQYF; CDR3nt: TGCAGCGTCAGTACGGGGACTTCCGTTGGCGAGCAGTACTTC
v_gene: TRBV7-3; d_gene: TRBD1; j_gene: TRBJ2-3; abundance: once; CDR3aa: CASSFDRGKDTQYF; CDR3nt: TGTGCCAGCAGCTTTGACAGGGGAAAAGATACGCAGTATTTT
v_gene: TRBV19; d_gene: TRBD1; j_gene: TRBJ1-5; abundance: few; CDR3aa: CASSHGTGERQPQHF; CDR3nt: TGTGCCAGTAGCCACGGGACAGGAGAACGACAGCCCCAGCATTTT
v_gene: TRBV29-1; d_gene: TRBD1; j_gene: TRBJ2-2; abundance: once; CDR3aa: CSVLSGQGLTGELFF; CDR3nt: TGCAGCGTTCTATCGGGACAGGGGCTAACCGGGGAGCTGTTTTTT
v_gene: TRBV18; d_gene: NA; j_gene: TRBJ2-2; abundance: NA; CDR3aa: CASSPGLLTGELFF; CDR3nt: TGTGCCAGCTCACCGGGGCTACTCACCGGGGAGCTGTTTTTT
v_gene: TRBV4-1; d_gene: TRBD1; j_gene: TRBJ2-2; abundance: NA; CDR3aa: CASSQEDRVTGELFF; CDR3nt: TGCGCCAGCAGCCAAGAAGACAGGGTCACCGGGGAGCTGTTTTTT
v_gene: TRBV19; d_gene: NA; j_gene: TRBJ2-7; abundance: once; CDR3aa: CASRSRQGGLNEQYF; CDR3nt: TGTGCCAGTAGGTCCCGACAGGGAGGTCTAAACGAGCAGTACTTC
v_gene: TRBV6-4; d_gene: TRBD2; j_gene: TRBJ2-3; abundance: NA; CDR3aa: CASSASGHTDTQYF; CDR3nt: TGTGCCAGCAGTGCTAGCGGGCACACAGATACGCAGTATTTT
v_gene: TRBV29-1; d_gene: NA; j_gene: TRBJ1-1; abundance: NA; CDR3aa: CSVATDTVNTEAFF; CDR3nt: TGCAGCGTTGCAACGGACACGGTCAACACTGAAGCTTTCTTT
v_gene: TRBV5-6; d_gene: NA; j_gene: TRBJ2-5; abundance: NA; CDR3aa: CASSLAAGRKTQYF; CDR3nt: TGTGCCAGCAGCTTGGCGGCGGGAAGGAAGACCCAGTACTTC
v_gene: TRBV5-1; d_gene: NA; j_gene: TRBJ1-2; abundance: NA; CDR3aa: CASSLGTANYGYTF; CDR3nt: TGCGCCAGCAGCTTGGGGACAGCTAACTATGGCTACACCTTC
v_gene: TRBV27; d_gene: TRBD2; j_gene: TRBJ2-1; abundance: NA; CDR3aa: CASSPRLAGGNEQFF; CDR3nt: TGTGCCAGCAGCCCCCGACTAGCGGGGGGGAATGAGCAGTTCTTC
v_gene: TRBV7-9; d_gene: TRBD1; j_gene: TRBJ1-2; abundance: NA; CDR3aa: CASSSTGVVYGYTF; CDR3nt: TGTGCCAGCAGCTCGACAGGGGTGGTATATGGCTACACCTTC
v_gene: TRBV9; d_gene: NA; j_gene: TRBJ1-1; abundance: NA; CDR3aa: CASSSPGGLSTEAFF; CDR3nt: TGTGCCAGCAGCTCCCCGGGGGGGCTCTCCACTGAAGCTTTCTTT
v_gene: TRBV5-4; d_gene: NA; j_gene: TRBJ2-1; abundance: NA; CDR3aa: CASSLGLISYNEQFF; CDR3nt: TGTGCCAGCAGCTTGGGGCTTATTTCCTACAATGAGCAGTTCTTC
v_gene: TRBV6-2/TRBV6-3; d_gene: NA; j_gene: TRBJ2-5; abundance: NA; CDR3aa: CASSYSMRGRGGETQYF; CDR3nt: TGTGCCAGCAGTTACTCGATGAGGGGGCGGGGAGGAGAGACCCAGTACTTC
v_gene: TRBV18; d_gene: TRBD1; j_gene: TRBJ1-3; abundance: NA; CDR3aa: CASSPLGTGSLSGNTIYF; CDR3nt: TGTGCCAGCTCACCACTTGGGACAGGGTCCCTCTCTGGAAACACCATATATTTT